These 7 T cell receptor beta chains came from one sample sequenced in a study of cytomegalovirus exposure and HLA in healthy donors. Researchers ran the PCR with 60 Vbeta and 13 Jbeta primers. The table came from immunoSEQ multiplex PCR; TCRdb's copy has only in-frame clones and leaves some out. In the table there are 150,000 to 200,000 clones, 82% of which are singletons. The sample consisted of PBMCs. The receptor set was obtained from a girl aged 10-17 years in good health and CMV-seropositive.

The chain recombines TRBV14 with TRBJ1-1; the D is unclear. CDR3 size: 13 residues. CDR1 SGHDN and CDR2 FVKESK come from the germline V gene. The V and J ends lost 5 bases and 0 bases respectively, with 7 bases between them. This CDR3 is CASSAHLNTEAFF. The CDR3 DNA is TGTGCCAGCAGCGCTCACTTGAACACTGAAGCTTTCTTT.

This rearrangement joins TRBV7-9 to TRBJ2-5, with 8 bases fitting TRBD2. The ends lost 5 bases at V and 2 bases at J; junction bases unmatched: 19. The length of the CDR3 is 19 residues. CDR1 is SEHNR and CDR2 is FQNEAQ in the germline V gene (reference sequence). The CDR3 coding sequence is TGTGCCAGCAGCCACGGACTAGCCTACCCCCTTCCGACACAAGAGACCCAGTACTTC. Amino acid sequence: CASSHGLAYPLPTQETQYF.

CDR3 in DNA: TGTGCCAGCAGCTTAATCTGGGACAGAAATAATGAAAAACTGTTTTTT. The encoded protein is CASSLIWDRNNEKLFF. The rearrangement joins TRBV7-6 to TRBJ1-4, with 7 bases identical to TRBD1. The CDR3 runs 16 residues. The V gene end was trimmed by 2 bases and the J gene end by 4 bases; junction bases not matched to a gene: 7. Germline-derived CDR1 and CDR2 are SGHVS and FNYEAQ. Based on the CDR3 plus reference TRBV7-6 and TRBJ1-4, the full variable domain is GAGVSQSPRYKVTKRGQDVALRCDPISGHVSLYWYRQALGQGPEFLTYFNYEAQQDKSGLPNDRFSAERPEGSISTLTIQRTEQRDSAMYRCASSLIWDRNNEKLFFGSGTQLSVL.

The V gene is TRBV7-6, the J gene TRBJ2-7; 7 bases align to TRBD2. The germline V gene encodes CDR1 SGHVS and CDR2 FNYEAQ. V lost 5 bases and J lost 6; bases outside the gene matches: 10. The CDR3 has 14 residues. CDR3 coding DNA: TGTGCCAGCAGCCAAGGGACCCGGGGGGTCGAGCAGTACTTC. Amino acid sequence: CASSQGTRGVEQYF.

V and J are TRBV11-2 and TRBJ2-7, with 7 nucleotides matching TRBD2. Germline CDR1 reads SGHAT; CDR2 reads FQNNGV. The V segment lost 3 bases and the J segment 2 bases; nucleotides outside the gene matches: 4. This CDR3 contains 14 residues. The CDR3 DNA follows: TGTGCCAGCAGCTTCTTAGCGGGCGCCTACGAGCAGTACTTC. Residues: CASSFLAGAYEQYF.

This chain links TRBV28 with TRBJ1-1, with 7 bases lining up with TRBD1. Germline V CDR1 and CDR2: MDHEN, SYDVKM. With V trimmed by 5 bases and J by 2 bases, 11 bases remained unmatched. The CDR3 is made up of 16 amino acids. CDR3 loop: CASSVFPGTANTEAFF. The CDR3 region has the DNA TGTGCCAGCAGTGTCTTCCCGGGGACAGCCAACACTGAAGCTTTCTTT.

DNA of the CDR3: TGTGCCTATAACAGCCCTCCCTACTATGGCTACACCTTC. Translating gives CAYNSPPYYGYTF. The chain combines TRBV30 with TRBJ1-2; D ambiguous. This CDR3 has 13 residues. Trimming removed 7 bases from V and 3 bases from J, with 15 bases in between. CDR1 and CDR2 (germline): GTSNPN, SVGIG (reference sequence).